These T cell receptor beta chains were read from a single sample in a study of shared clonotypes between healthy human individuals. Using immunoSEQ multiplex PCR, the repertoire was profiled, and TCRdb retains in-frame clones only, with some absent. Of a few million clones listed, 90% to 95% are singletons. The sample comprised naive CD4+ T cells from PBMCs. Receptors were obtained from a man in his late teens or twenties in good health. Some clones in this sample may be carry-over from other donors' samples. Each CDR3 is given with its conserved first and last residue. The order of the fields is J gene, D gene, clone size, V gene, CDR3 DNA, CDR3 protein. The D gene is left open where the match is weak. Only some rows state a clone size, as once, few, many or a class for expanded clones.

TRBJ1-5,TRBD1,-,TRBV7-8,TGTGCCAGCAGCTCCGGACAGGGGGCAAATCAGCCCCAGCATTTT,CASSSGQGANQPQHF
TRBJ2-5,-,-,TRBV5-1,TGCGCCAGCAGCTTGACGCGGGAGACCCAGTACTTC,CASSLTRETQYF
TRBJ2-7,TRBD1,-,TRBV7-8,TGTGCCAGCACCTCAACAGGGGTTGGTTACGAGCAGTACTTC,CASTSTGVGYEQYF
TRBJ2-7,TRBD1,-,TRBV27,TGTGCCAGCAGTTCGTTGTGGGACAGGGGCTACGAGCAGTACTTC,CASSSLWDRGYEQYF
TRBJ2-5,TRBD2,-,TRBV28,TGTGCCAGCAGTTTATTACTAGCGCGCCAAGAGACCCAGTACTTC,CASSLLLARQETQYF
TRBJ1-2,TRBD1,-,TRBV10-1,TGCGCCAGCAGCGAAGCCCCGACAGGGAACTATGGCTACACCTTC,CASSEAPTGNYGYTF
TRBJ1-2,-,-,TRBV13,TGTGCCAGCAGCTCCTTCACAGAGGCGCCGCGGAGATTTCCTGGCTACACCTTC,CASSSFTEAPRRFPGYTF
TRBJ1-1,-,-,TRBV29-1,TGCAGCGTTGAAGATAGGGGCAGGGGCCGCGCCAATGGGGCCGAAGCTTTCTTT,CSVEDRGRGRANGAEAFF
TRBJ2-5,-,once,TRBV5-5,TGTGCCAGCAGCTTCGAGCGTTGGACCCAGTACTTC,CASSFERWTQYF
TRBJ1-2,-,-,TRBV5-1,TGCGCCAGCAGCTTGAGTGGTTTCAATGGCTACACCTTC,CASSLSGFNGYTF
TRBJ1-5,TRBD1,-,TRBV7-6,TGTGCCAGCAGCCCGGACAGGAATCAGCCCCAGCATTTT,CASSPDRNQPQHF
TRBJ2-3,-,-,TRBV27,TGTGCCAGCAGCTACCTCGGAAGACGGTGGAACACAGATACGCAGTATTTT,CASSYLGRRWNTDTQYF
TRBJ1-3,-,-,TRBV2,TGTGCCAGCACCCACCGGGGCAGTCTCTCTGGAAACACCATATATTTT,CASTHRGSLSGNTIYF
TRBJ2-1,-,-,TRBV10-3,TGTGCCATCAGTGGATCCGGGACATACAATGAGCAGTTCTTC,CAISGSGTYNEQFF
TRBJ2-2,-,-,TRBV15,TGTGCCACCAGCCCCGGACGGGACGGGAGTAGAGCCGGGGAGCTGTTTTTT,CATSPGRDGSRAGELFF
TRBJ2-2,-,-,TRBV5-1,TGCGCCAGCAGCGAGTCCTTCTGGGCTACCCCGAACACCGGGGAGCTGTTTTTT,CASSESFWATPNTGELFF
TRBJ1-5,-,-,TRBV7-6,TGTGCCAGCAGCTTAGGGGGGAGGGGTGGTCAGCCCCAGCATTTT,CASSLGGRGGQPQHF
TRBJ2-1,-,-,TRBV7-2,TGTGCCAGCAGCTTCGACGGGAACTCCTACAATGAGCAGTTCTTC,CASSFDGNSYNEQFF
TRBJ1-2,-,-,TRBV28,TGTGCCAGCAGCTTGCAGGGAGGTGGCTACACCTTC,CASSLQGGGYTF
TRBJ2-4,-,once,TRBV19,TGTGCCAGTAGTATATCGACAGGAGAAAACATTCAGTACTTC,CASSISTGENIQYF
TRBJ2-7,TRBD2,-,TRBV7-8,TGTGCCAGCAGCTTAGGGACTAGCGGGACATACGAGCAGTACTTC,CASSLGTSGTYEQYF
TRBJ2-7,-,-,TRBV10-3,TGTGCCATCACCCCCACCCAGACAGGTACCCGCGAGCAGTACTTC,CAITPTQTGTREQYF
TRBJ2-7,TRBD1,-,TRBV11-2,TGTGCCAGCAGCTTAAGGGACAGACAACACTACGAGCAGTACTTC,CASSLRDRQHYEQYF
TRBJ2-5,TRBD2,-,TRBV19,TGTGCCAGTAGTATACTGGCGGGAGAAGAGACCCAGTACTTC,CASSILAGEETQYF
TRBJ2-7,-,-,TRBV19,TGTGCCAGTAGTATTCGAGGATCTCCCTACGAGCAGTACTTC,CASSIRGSPYEQYF